The rows below give T cell receptor beta chains drawn from one sample of a study of cytomegalovirus exposure and HLA in healthy donors. Generated by immunoSEQ multiplex PCR, the TCRdb table keeps only in-frame clones and is missing some. The sample carries approximately 90,000 clones, less than 85% recorded once. The sequenced sample was PBMCs. All receptors come from a man in his forties in good health and CMV-seropositive. Each CDR3 is given with its conserved first and last residue. D genes are given only for firm matches. Clone size is stated in some rows and not others, as once, few, many or a class when expanded.

cdr3_length,d_call,v_call,j_call,clone_size,cdr3_nt,cdr3_aa
14,TRBD2,TRBV10-1,TRBJ2-3,-,TGCGCCAGCAGTGATGGCGGGGGGAGGAATACGCAGTATTTT,CASSDGGGRNTQYF
14,-,TRBV6-6,TRBJ1-5,-,TGTGCCAGCAGTTACTCACGACAGAAACAGCCCCAGCATTTT,CASSYSRQKQPQHF
14,TRBD2,TRBV6-5,TRBJ2-7,once,TGTGCCAGCAGCCGCGATAGCGGGAGGTCTGAGCAGTACTTC,CASSRDSGRSEQYF
14,TRBD2,TRBV5-1,TRBJ2-7,-,TGCGCCAGCAGCCGAAGCGGGGGCCTGGTCGAGCAGTACTTC,CASSRSGGLVEQYF
16,TRBD2,TRBV4-1,TRBJ2-2,-,TGCGCCAGCAGCCAAGCTAGCGGGGTGAACACCGGGGAGCTGTTTTTT,CASSQASGVNTGELFF
15,TRBD2,TRBV7-2,TRBJ2-2,-,TGTGCCAGCAGCTTGTCTAGCGGGGGCCTAAGGGAGCTGTTTTTT,CASSLSSGGLRELFF
13,-,TRBV5-1,TRBJ2-7,-,TGCGCCAGCACCCCGATTGGGCGTTACGAGCAGTACTTC,CASTPIGRYEQYF
14,-,TRBV19,TRBJ1-6,-,TGTGCCAGTACCTCCGCGGGGGGAAATTCACCCCTCCACTTT,CASTSAGGNSPLHF
15,TRBD1,TRBV9,TRBJ2-3,-,TGTGCCAGCAGCGTAGAAGGGGGCGTCACAGATACGCAGTATTTT,CASSVEGGVTDTQYF
13,-,TRBV5-1,TRBJ1-2,-,TGCGCCAGCAGCCTATACAGGAACTATGGCTACACCTTC,CASSLYRNYGYTF
14,TRBD1,TRBV27,TRBJ1-2,-,TGTGCCAGCAGTCCACGGACAGGAACCTATGGCTACACCTTC,CASSPRTGTYGYTF
13,TRBD2,TRBV18,TRBJ2-1,-,TGTGCCAGCTCAACCGGACTAGATAATGAGCAGTTCTTC,CASSTGLDNEQFF
14,-,TRBV9,TRBJ1-4,-,TGTGCCAGCAGCGAGGGGGGGAATCGCGAAAAACTGTTTTTT,CASSEGGNREKLFF
16,TRBD2,TRBV27,TRBJ2-5,-,TGTGCCAGCAAACTCCTCCTTAGCGGGGACCAAGAGACCCAGTACTTC,CASKLLLSGDQETQYF
14,-,TRBV5-1,TRBJ2-5,-,TGCGCCAGCAGCTCCCCCCGAGCTCAAGAGACCCAGTACTTC,CASSSPRAQETQYF
14,TRBD1,TRBV27,TRBJ1-5,-,TGTGCCAGCAGTTTGGGACAGAATTTCCAGCCCCAGCATTTT,CASSLGQNFQPQHF
15,-,TRBV19,TRBJ2-7,-,TGTGCCAGTAGTACGATGACAGGTCGGAACTACGAGCAGTACTTC,CASSTMTGRNYEQYF
16,TRBD1,TRBV7-8,TRBJ1-5,-,TGTGCCAGCAGCTTGCTTTCAGGGGGTAGTTATCAGCCCCAGCATTTT,CASSLLSGGSYQPQHF
16,TRBD1,TRBV28,TRBJ2-7,-,TGTGCCAGCAGTTTCCAAACCGGGACAGGGGTCGGCGAGCAGTACTTC,CASSFQTGTGVGEQYF
13,-,TRBV13,TRBJ2-1,-,TGTGCCAGCCGAACGCGGGGATACAATGAGCAGTTCTTC,CASRTRGYNEQFF
14,TRBD1,TRBV19,TRBJ1-5,-,TGTGCCAGTAGTATCAGGGGGTTCAATCAGCCCCAGCATTTT,CASSIRGFNQPQHF
14,-,TRBV9,TRBJ2-7,-,TGTGCCAGCAGCGTAGGAGGCTCTGGCTACGAGCAGTACTTC,CASSVGGSGYEQYF
14,TRBD2,TRBV5-1,TRBJ2-5,-,TGCGCCAGCAGCGGAGCGGGAGGGGGTGAGACCCAGTACTTC,CASSGAGGGETQYF
16,-,TRBV14,TRBJ1-4,-,TGTGCCAGCAGCCCCGGACAGACGACACTTAATGAAAAACTGTTTTTT,CASSPGQTTLNEKLFF
15,TRBD2,TRBV15,TRBJ2-1,-,TGTGCCACCAGCAGTTTAGCGGGACTATACAATGAGCAGTTCTTC,CATSSLAGLYNEQFF
14,TRBD1,TRBV10-1,TRBJ1-1,-,TGCGCCAGCGCCCGGGACAGAGTTTTAACTGAAGCTTTCTTT,CASARDRVLTEAFF
15,-,TRBV9,TRBJ1-1,once,TGTGCCAGCAGCACTCGGGGGGGCGCGGGGACTGAAGCTTTCTTT,CASSTRGGAGTEAFF
14,TRBD1,TRBV6-5,TRBJ2-7,-,TGTGCCAGCAGATCGACAGGGAGCTCCTACGAGCAGTACTTC,CASRSTGSSYEQYF
12,-,TRBV28,TRBJ1-5,-,TGTGCCAGCAGTTTACAGAATCAGCCCCAGCATTTT,CASSLQNQPQHF
16,TRBD1,TRBV6-6,TRBJ1-3,-,TGTGCCAGCACCACCGAACAGGGGTCCTCTGGAAACACCATATATTTT,CASTTEQGSSGNTIYF
15,-,TRBV7-8,TRBJ2-4,once,TGTGCCAGCAGCACCGGGACAATAGCCAAAAACATTCAGTACTTC,CASSTGTIAKNIQYF
17,-,TRBV7-6,TRBJ1-4,-,TGTGCCAGCAGCCCAGCGGGAGGGTTCGGAGGCCAAGAAAAACTGTTTTTT,CASSPAGGFGGQEKLFF
15,-,TRBV11-3,TRBJ2-7,few,TGTGCCAGCAGCTTAGCGGTGGGGGCAACCTACGAGCAGTACTTC,CASSLAVGATYEQYF
14,TRBD1,TRBV9,TRBJ1-4,-,TGTGCCAGCAGCGCTACAGGGGGAGATGAAAAACTGTTTTTT,CASSATGGDEKLFF
17,-,TRBV5-1,TRBJ2-1,-,TGCGCCAGCAGCTTGGTCGGGGATTTTAGCTCCTACAATGAGCAGTTCTTC,CASSLVGDFSSYNEQFF
15,TRBD2,TRBV27,TRBJ2-2,-,TGTGCCAGCAGTCGAAGACTAGCGAGCGCCGGGGAGCTGTTTTTT,CASSRRLASAGELFF
15,-,TRBV27,TRBJ2-7,-,TGTGCCAGCAGTGCCCGGGACTTCAGCTCCTACGAGCAGTACTTC,CASSARDFSSYEQYF
15,TRBD1,TRBV28,TRBJ1-2,-,TGTGCCAGCAGTTCCGGGACAGGGGCTAACTATGGCTACACCTTC,CASSSGTGANYGYTF
16,TRBD2,TRBV11-2,TRBJ2-1,-,TGTGCCAGCAGCTTAACTACGCGGGGGGCCAGAAATGAGCAGTTCTTC,CASSLTTRGARNEQFF
15,TRBD2,TRBV19,TRBJ2-2,-,TGTGCCAGTAGTATCGGGGGGGCTTTGACCGGGGAGCTGTTTTTT,CASSIGGALTGELFF
15,-,TRBV9,TRBJ2-3,once,TGTGCCAGCAGCGTAGTAGCGGCTAGCACAGATACGCAGTATTTT,CASSVVAASTDTQYF
14,TRBD1,TRBV7-9,TRBJ2-7,-,TGTGCCAGCAGCCCGGACAGGGGGCTAAACGAGCAGTACTTC,CASSPDRGLNEQYF
17,TRBD2,TRBV19,TRBJ2-1,-,TGTGCCAGTAACCAACATAGACTAGCGGGAGGTGTAGGTGAGCAGTTCTTC,CASNQHRLAGGVGEQFF
14,-,TRBV30,TRBJ1-5,-,TGTGCCTGGGCAACTACTGGAGGCCTAGGTCCCCAGCATTTT,CAWATTGGLGPQHF
12,TRBD1,TRBV5-4,TRBJ2-1,-,TGTGCCAGCAGCTTCAGACAGGGTGGGGAGTTCTTC,CASSFRQGGEFF
15,TRBD2,TRBV19,TRBJ2-3,-,TGTGCCAGTAAGACCAGCGGGGGGGCCACAGATACGCAGTATTTT,CASKTSGGATDTQYF
14,-,TRBV9,TRBJ2-6,few,TGTGCCAGCAGCGCGACAGGAGGGGCCAACGTCCTGACTTTC,CASSATGGANVLTF
15,-,TRBV5-1,TRBJ2-5,-,TGCGCCAGCAGCATATCCGAGGGACTTGGGGAGACCCAGTACTTC,CASSISEGLGETQYF
11,TRBD1,TRBV20-1,TRBJ2-5,-,TGCAGTGTTCGACAGGGAGAGACCCAGTACTTC,CSVRQGETQYF
14,-,TRBV6-6,TRBJ2-7,-,TGTGCCAGCAGTTACTCCCCCCTAAGGGGGGAGCAGTACTTC,CASSYSPLRGEQYF
13,TRBD2,TRBV19,TRBJ2-3,once,TGTGCCAGTACGGTAGCGGGGGAAGATACGCAGTATTTT,CASTVAGEDTQYF
15,TRBD1,TRBV6-5,TRBJ1-3,-,TGTGCCAGCAGCCTTAACAGGGGCGCCGGAAACACCATATATTTT,CASSLNRGAGNTIYF
17,TRBD1,TRBV5-4,TRBJ2-5,-,TGTGCCAGCAGCAATAACCACGGACAGGGGGCGTCGGGGGAGCAGTACTTC,CASSNNHGQGASGEQYF
14,TRBD1,TRBV18,TRBJ2-7,-,TGTGCCAGCTCAGACAGGGGGTCACCCTACGAGCAGTACTTC,CASSDRGSPYEQYF
13,-,TRBV7-2,TRBJ2-5,-,TGTGCCGGCAGCATACAGGGTGCTGAGACCCAGTACTTC,CAGSIQGAETQYF
15,-,TRBV7-9,TRBJ2-7,-,TGTGCCAGCAGCTCCAGCGGGCAGGCCCTAGGCGAGCAGTACTTC,CASSSSGQALGEQYF
13,TRBD1,TRBV30,TRBJ1-1,-,TGTGCCCGCAGGGGGCAGGGCAACACTGAAGCTTTCTTT,CARRGQGNTEAFF
12,-,TRBV7-2,TRBJ2-7,-,TGTGCCAGCAGCTTAGATGGGGGCGAGCAGTACTTC,CASSLDGGEQYF
16,-,TRBV6-5,TRBJ2-2,-,TGTGCCAGCAGTTACACCCGACGGACTAACACCGGGGAGCTGTTTTTT,CASSYTRRTNTGELFF
15,TRBD2,TRBV5-1,TRBJ2-7,-,TGCGCCAGCAGCACCCTACTAGCGGGGGGTAACGAGCAGTACTTC,CASSTLLAGGNEQYF